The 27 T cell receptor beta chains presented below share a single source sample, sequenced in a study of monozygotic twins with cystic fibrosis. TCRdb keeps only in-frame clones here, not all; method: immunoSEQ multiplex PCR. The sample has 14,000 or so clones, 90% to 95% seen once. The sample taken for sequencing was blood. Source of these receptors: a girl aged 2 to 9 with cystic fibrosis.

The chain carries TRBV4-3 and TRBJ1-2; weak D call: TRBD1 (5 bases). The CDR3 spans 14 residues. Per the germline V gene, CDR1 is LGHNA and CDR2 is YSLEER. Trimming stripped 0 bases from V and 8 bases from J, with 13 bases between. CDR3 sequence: CASSQDRVQGGYTF. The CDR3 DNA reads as TGCGCCAGCAGCCAAGATCGGGTCCAGGGCGGCTACACCTTC.

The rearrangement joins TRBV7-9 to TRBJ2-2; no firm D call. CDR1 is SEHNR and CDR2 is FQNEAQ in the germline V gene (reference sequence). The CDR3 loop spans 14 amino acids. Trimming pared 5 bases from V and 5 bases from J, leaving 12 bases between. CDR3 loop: CASSHTRKTGELFF. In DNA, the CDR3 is TGTGCCAGCAGCCACACAAGGAAAACCGGGGAGCTGTTTTTT.

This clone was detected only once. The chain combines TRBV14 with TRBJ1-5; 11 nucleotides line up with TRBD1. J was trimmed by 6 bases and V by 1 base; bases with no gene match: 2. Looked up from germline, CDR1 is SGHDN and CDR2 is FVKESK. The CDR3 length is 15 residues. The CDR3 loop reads CASSQGTGGCQPQHF. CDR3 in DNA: TGTGCCAGCAGCCAAGGGACAGGGGGCTGTCAGCCCCAGCATTTT.

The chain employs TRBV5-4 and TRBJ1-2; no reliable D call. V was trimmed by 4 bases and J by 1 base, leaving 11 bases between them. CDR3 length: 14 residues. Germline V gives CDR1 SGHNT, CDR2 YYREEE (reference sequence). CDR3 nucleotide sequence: TGTGCCAGCAGCCCAGGAGGCGGTAACTATGGCTACACCTTC. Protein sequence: CASSPGGGNYGYTF.

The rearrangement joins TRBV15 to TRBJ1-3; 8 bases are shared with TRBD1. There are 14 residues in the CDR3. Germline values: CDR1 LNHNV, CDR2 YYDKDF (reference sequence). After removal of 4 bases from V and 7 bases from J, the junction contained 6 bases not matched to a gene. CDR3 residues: CATSTDRVGNTIYF. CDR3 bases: TGTGCCACCAGCACGGACAGGGTGGGCAACACCATATATTTT.

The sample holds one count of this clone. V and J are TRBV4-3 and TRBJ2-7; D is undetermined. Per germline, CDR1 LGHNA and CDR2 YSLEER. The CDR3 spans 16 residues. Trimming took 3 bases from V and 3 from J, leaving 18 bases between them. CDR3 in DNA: TGCGCCAGCAGCCAGGCCTTGGGCAATAAGCACTACGAGCAGTACTTC. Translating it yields CASSQALGNKHYEQYF.

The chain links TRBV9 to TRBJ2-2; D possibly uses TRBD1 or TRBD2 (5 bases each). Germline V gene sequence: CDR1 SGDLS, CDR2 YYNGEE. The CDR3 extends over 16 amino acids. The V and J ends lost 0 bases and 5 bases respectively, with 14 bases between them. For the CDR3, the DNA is TGTGCCAGCAGCGTAGGGGCGCAGGGCGGGACCGGGGAGCTGTTTTTT. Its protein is CASSVGAQGGTGELFF.

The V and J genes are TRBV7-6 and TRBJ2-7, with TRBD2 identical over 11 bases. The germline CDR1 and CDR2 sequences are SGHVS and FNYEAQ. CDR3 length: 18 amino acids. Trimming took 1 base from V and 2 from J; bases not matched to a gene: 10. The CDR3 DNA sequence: TGTGCCAGCAGCTTAGGGCCACTAGCGGGAGAAATACCCTACGAGCAGTACTTC. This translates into CASSLGPLAGEIPYEQYF.

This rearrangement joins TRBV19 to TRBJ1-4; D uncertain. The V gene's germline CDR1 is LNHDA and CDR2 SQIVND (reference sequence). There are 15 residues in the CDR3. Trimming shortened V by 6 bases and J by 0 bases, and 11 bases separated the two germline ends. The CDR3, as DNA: TGTGCCAGTAGCAAGTCCAGAACAACTAATGAAAAACTGTTTTTT. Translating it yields CASSKSRTTNEKLFF.

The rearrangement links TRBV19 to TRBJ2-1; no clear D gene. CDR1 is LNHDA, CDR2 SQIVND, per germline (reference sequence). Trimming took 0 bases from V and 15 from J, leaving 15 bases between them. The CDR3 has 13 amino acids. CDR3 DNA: TGTGCCAGTAGTATAGAGGTACCCACGGCGACGTTCTTC. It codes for CASSIEVPTATFF.

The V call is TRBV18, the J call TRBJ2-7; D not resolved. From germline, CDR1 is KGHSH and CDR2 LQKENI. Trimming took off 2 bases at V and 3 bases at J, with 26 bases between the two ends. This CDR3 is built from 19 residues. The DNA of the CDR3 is TGTGCCAGCTCACCAGCAGGTACGGAGTCGATACTTGGGTACTACGAGCAGTACTTC. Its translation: CASSPAGTESILGYYEQYF.

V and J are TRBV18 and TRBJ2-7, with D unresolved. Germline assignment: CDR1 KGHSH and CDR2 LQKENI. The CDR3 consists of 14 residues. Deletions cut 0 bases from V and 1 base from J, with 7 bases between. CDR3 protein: CASSPPGWSYEQYF. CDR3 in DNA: TGTGCCAGCTCACCACCAGGGTGGTCCTACGAGCAGTACTTC.

CDR3 coding DNA: TGTGCCAGCAGCCAAACCGGGGGACAAGCCTACGAGCAGTACTTC. Translating gives CASSQTGGQAYEQYF. This chain joins TRBV27 and TRBJ2-7; either TRBD1 or TRBD2 may supply D (6 bases each). Germline loops: CDR1 MNHEY, CDR2 SMNVEV (reference sequence). CDR3 length equals 15 residues. V was trimmed by 6 bases and J by 2 bases, leaving 17 bases between them.

CDR3 sequence: CAWGIRGLPPYEQYF. CDR3 DNA sequence: TGTGCCTGGGGGATACGGGGGTTACCCCCCTACGAGCAGTACTTC. This chain uses TRBV30 with TRBJ2-7, with a weak D call TRBD2 (6 bases). Trimming shortened V by 5 bases and J by 2 bases, and 19 bases separated the two germline ends. Germline assignment: CDR1 GTSNPN and CDR2 SVGIG (reference sequence). The CDR3 is 15 amino acids.

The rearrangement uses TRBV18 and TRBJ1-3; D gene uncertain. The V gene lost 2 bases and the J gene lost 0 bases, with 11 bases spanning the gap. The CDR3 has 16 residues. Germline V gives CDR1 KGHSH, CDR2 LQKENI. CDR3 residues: CASSPYDTSSGNTIYF. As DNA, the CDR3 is TGTGCCAGCTCACCATACGACACCTCCTCTGGAAACACCATATATTTT.

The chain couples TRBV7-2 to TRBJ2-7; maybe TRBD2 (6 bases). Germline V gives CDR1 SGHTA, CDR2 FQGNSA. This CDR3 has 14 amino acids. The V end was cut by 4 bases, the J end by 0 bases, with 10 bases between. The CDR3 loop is CASSSSGSSYEQYF. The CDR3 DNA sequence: TGTGCCAGCAGCTCTTCCGGGAGCTCCTACGAGCAGTACTTC.

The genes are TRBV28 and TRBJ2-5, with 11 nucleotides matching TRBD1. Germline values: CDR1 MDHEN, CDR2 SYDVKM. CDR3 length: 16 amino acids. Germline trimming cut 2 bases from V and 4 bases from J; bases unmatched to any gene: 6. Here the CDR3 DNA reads TGTGCCAGCAGTTTAGGAGGACAGGGGGCGGGAGAGACCCAGTACTTC. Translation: CASSLGGQGAGETQYF.

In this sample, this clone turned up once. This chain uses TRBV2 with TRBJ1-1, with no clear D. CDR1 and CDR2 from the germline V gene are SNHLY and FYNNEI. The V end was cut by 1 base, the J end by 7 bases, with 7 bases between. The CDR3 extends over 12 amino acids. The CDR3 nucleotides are TGTGCCAGCAGTGAAGGGGCCAGTGAAGCTTTCTTT. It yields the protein CASSEGASEAFF. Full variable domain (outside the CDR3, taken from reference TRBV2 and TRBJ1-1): EPEVTQTPSHQVTQMGQEVILRCVPISNHLYFYWYRQILGQKVEFLVSFYNNEISEKSEIFDDQFSVERPDGSNFTLKIRSTKLEDSAMYFCASSEGASEAFFGQGTRLTVV.

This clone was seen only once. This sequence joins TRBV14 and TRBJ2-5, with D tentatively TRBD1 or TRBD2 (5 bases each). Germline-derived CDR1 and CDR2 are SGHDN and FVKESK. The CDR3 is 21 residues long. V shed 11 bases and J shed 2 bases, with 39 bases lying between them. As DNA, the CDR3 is TGTGCCCACTTTTTCGGGCAGGGCCTTTCGGGAAGGAACCAAGCACAAGAGACCCAGTACTTC. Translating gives CAHFFGQGLSGRNQAQETQYF.

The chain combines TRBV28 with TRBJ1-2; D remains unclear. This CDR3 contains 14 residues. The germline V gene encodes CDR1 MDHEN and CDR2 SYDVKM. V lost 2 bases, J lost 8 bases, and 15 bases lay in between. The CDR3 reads CASSLAFKARGYTF. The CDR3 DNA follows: TGTGCCAGCAGTTTAGCTTTTAAGGCTCGGGGCTACACCTTC.

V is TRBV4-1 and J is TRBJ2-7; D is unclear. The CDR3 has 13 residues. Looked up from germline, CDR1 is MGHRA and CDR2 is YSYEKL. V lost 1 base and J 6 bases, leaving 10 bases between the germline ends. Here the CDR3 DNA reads TGCGCCAGCAGCCAAGTAATCAGCTCCGAGCAGTACTTC. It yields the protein CASSQVISSEQYF.

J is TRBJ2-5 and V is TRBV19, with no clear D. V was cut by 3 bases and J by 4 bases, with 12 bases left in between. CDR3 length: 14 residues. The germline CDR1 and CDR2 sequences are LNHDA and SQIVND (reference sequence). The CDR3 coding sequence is TGTGCCAGTAGTATGGTGGGTAAAAGAGAGACCCAGTACTTC. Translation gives CASSMVGKRETQYF.

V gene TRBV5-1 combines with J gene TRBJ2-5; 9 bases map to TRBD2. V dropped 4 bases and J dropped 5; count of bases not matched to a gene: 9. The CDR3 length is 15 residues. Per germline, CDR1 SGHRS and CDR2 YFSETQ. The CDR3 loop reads CASSITGTSKETQYF. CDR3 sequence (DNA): TGCGCCAGCAGCATTACCGGGACTAGCAAGGAGACCCAGTACTTC.

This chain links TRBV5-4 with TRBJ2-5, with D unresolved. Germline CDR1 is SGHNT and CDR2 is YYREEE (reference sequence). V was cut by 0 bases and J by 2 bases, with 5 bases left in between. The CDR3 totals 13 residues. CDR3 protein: CASSLDPQETQYF. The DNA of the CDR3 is TGTGCCAGCAGCTTGGATCCGCAAGAGACCCAGTACTTC.

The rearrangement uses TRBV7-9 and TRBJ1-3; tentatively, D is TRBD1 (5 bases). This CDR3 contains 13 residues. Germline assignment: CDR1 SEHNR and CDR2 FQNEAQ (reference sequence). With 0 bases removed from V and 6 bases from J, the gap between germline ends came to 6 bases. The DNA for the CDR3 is TGTGCCAGCAGCTTAGCGGGGCTAAACACCATATATTTT. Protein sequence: CASSLAGLNTIYF.

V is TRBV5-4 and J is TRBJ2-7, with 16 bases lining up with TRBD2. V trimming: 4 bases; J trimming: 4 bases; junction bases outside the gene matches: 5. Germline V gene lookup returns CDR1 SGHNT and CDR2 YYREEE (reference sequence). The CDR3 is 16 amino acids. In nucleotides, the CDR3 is TGTGCCAGCAGCCGTGGGACTAGCGGGAGGGTATACGAGCAGTACTTC. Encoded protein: CASSRGTSGRVYEQYF. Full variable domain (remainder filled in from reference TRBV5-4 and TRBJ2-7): ETGVTQSPTHLIKTRGQQVTLRCSSQSGHNTVSWYQQALGQGPQFIFQYYREEENGRGNFPPRFSGLQFPNYSSELNVNALELDDSALYLCASSRGTSGRVYEQYFGPGTRLTVT.

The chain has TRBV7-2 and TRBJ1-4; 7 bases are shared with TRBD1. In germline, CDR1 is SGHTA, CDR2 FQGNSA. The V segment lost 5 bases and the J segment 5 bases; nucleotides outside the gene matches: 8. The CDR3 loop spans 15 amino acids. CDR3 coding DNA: TGTGCCAGCAGCCATGACAGGGTATCAAATGAAAAACTGTTTTTT. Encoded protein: CASSHDRVSNEKLFF.